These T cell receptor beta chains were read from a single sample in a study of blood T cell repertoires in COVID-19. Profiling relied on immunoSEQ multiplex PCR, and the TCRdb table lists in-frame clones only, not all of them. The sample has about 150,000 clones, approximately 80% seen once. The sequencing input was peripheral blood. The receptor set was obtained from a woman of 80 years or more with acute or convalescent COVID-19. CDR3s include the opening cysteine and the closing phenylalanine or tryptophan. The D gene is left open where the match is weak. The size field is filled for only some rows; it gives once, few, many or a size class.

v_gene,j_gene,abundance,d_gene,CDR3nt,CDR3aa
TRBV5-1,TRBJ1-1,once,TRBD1,TGCGCCAGCAGCACGGGACAGGGGCCTCGGTCTGAAGCTTTCTTT,CASSTGQGPRSEAFF
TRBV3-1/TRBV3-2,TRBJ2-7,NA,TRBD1,TGTGCCAGCAGCGAAAGACAGGGGCCAGGCGAGCAGTACTTC,CASSERQGPGEQYF
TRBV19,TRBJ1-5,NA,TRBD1,TGTGCCAGTAGCGGGACAGGGGGGAATCAGCCCCAGCATTTT,CASSGTGGNQPQHF
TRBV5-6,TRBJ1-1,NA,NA,TGTGCCAGCAGCTTGAGAGATATCGGCACTGAAGCTTTCTTT,CASSLRDIGTEAFF
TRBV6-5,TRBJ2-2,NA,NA,TGTGCCAGCAGTTATGAGGCCCGGGGTGCCGGGGAGCTGTTTTTT,CASSYEARGAGELFF
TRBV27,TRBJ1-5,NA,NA,TGTGCCAGCAGTCCCCGGATGCGGGACGTAGCTCAGCCCCAGCATTTT,CASSPRMRDVAQPQHF
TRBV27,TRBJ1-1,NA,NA,TGTGCCAGCAGTTTATCAGGGGTTAACCACATGAACACTGAAGCTTTCTTT,CASSLSGVNHMNTEAFF
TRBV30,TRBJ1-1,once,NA,TGTGCCTGGAGCCGGATGGGGGGGCATTACACTGAAGCTTTCTTT,CAWSRMGGHYTEAFF
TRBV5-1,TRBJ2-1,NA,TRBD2,TGCGCCAGCAGCTTGAAGGGACTAGCGGGAGGGCCTCCCTACAATGAGCAGTTCTTC,CASSLKGLAGGPPYNEQFF
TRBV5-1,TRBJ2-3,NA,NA,TGCGCCAGCGAACAAATAGGGGCCCCCAACACGGATACGCAGTATTTT,CASEQIGAPNTDTQYF
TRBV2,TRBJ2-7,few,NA,TGTGCCAGCAGATCCAGGATCCTTGCCTACGAGCAGTACTTC,CASRSRILAYEQYF
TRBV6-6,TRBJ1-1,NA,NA,TGTGCCAGCAGTACACAGGGTATTGCTGAAGCTTTCTTT,CASSTQGIAEAFF
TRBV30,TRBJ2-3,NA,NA,TGTGCCTGGAGTGTACGGGTCGGGAGCACAGATACGCAGTATTTT,CAWSVRVGSTDTQYF
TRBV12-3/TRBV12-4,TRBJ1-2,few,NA,TGTGCCAGCAGTCATCAACAGTATGGCTACACCTTC,CASSHQQYGYTF
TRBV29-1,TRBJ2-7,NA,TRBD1,TGCAGCGTTGCGGGACAGGCCTACGAGCAGTACTTC,CSVAGQAYEQYF
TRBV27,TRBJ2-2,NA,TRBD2,TGTGCCAGCCGGGGATCAGCGGGGGTGAACACCGGGGAGCTGTTTTTT,CASRGSAGVNTGELFF
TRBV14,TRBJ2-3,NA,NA,TGTGCCAGCAGCCAACGAGCGGGCCAATACCGGGCTAGCAAGGGGACAGATACGCAGTATTTT,CASSQRAGQYRASKGTDTQYF
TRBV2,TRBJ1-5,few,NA,TGTGCCAGCACCCCCCGGGGGGGAAATAGCAATCAGCCCCAGCATTTT,CASTPRGGNSNQPQHF
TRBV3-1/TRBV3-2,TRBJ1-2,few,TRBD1,TGTGCCAGCAGCCAAGGACAGGGGACCTATGGCTACACCTTC,CASSQGQGTYGYTF
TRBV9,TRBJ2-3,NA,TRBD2,TGTGCCAGCAGCGCGACTAGCGGGGGGACAGATACGCAGTATTTT,CASSATSGGTDTQYF
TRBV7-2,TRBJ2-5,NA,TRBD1,TGTGCCAGCAGCTTAGCGCGGCAGGGGGCAGAGACCCAGTACTTC,CASSLARQGAETQYF
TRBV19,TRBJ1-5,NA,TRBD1,TGTGCCAGTAGTATTATGAGGACAGGGGACATTCCCCAGCATTTT,CASSIMRTGDIPQHF
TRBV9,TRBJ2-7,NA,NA,TGTGCCAGCAGCGTAGAGAGCTCCTACGAGCAGTACTTC,CASSVESSYEQYF
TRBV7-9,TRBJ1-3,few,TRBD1,TGTGCCAGCGGCGCCGGGACAGGGGCGGGAGTGGACACCATATATTTT,CASGAGTGAGVDTIYF
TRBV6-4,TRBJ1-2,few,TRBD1,TGTGCCAGCAGTGCTAGGACAGGGGGCGATGGCTACACCTTC,CASSARTGGDGYTF
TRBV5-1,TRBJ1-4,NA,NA,TGCGCCAGCAGCCGGCAGGGTGCCACTAATGAAAAACTGTTTTTT,CASSRQGATNEKLFF
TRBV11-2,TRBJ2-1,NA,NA,TGTGCCAGCAGGGTAATCAGGGGCTCCTACAATGAGCAGTTCTTC,CASRVIRGSYNEQFF
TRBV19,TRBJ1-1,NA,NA,TGTGCCAGTTCAAAGGGCCCGGGAGGAACTGAAGCTTTCTTT,CASSKGPGGTEAFF
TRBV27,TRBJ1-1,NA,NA,TGTGCCAGCAGTTTACAGGGCTCCACTGAAGCTTTCTTT,CASSLQGSTEAFF
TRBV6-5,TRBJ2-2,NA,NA,TGTGCCAGCCGGCGGCGGGGCACCGGGGAGCTGTTTTTT,CASRRRGTGELFF
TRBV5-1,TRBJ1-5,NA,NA,TGCGCCAGCAGCTGGGGTACAGGAACTCAGCCCCAGCATTTT,CASSWGTGTQPQHF
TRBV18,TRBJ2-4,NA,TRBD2,TGTGCCAGCTCACCACCAATGGGGGGGAAGGACATTCAGTACTTC,CASSPPMGGKDIQYF
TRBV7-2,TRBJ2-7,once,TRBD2,TGTGCCAGCAGCTTAGCCCACACTAGCGGCTACGAGCAGTACTTC,CASSLAHTSGYEQYF
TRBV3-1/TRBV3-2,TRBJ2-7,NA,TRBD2,TGTGCCAGCAGCCCCGGGGTGACTAGCCCCTACTTC,CASSPGVTSPYF
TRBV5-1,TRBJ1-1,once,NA,TGCGCCAGCAGCCCAGCGGGACCACCGAACACTGAAGCTTTCTTT,CASSPAGPPNTEAFF
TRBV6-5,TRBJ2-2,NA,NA,TGTGCCAGCACCAAAGCGAGCACCGGGGAGCTGTTTTTT,CASTKASTGELFF
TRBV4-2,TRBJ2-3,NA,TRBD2,TGTGCCAGCAGCCAACTAGCGGAATTCGATACGCAGTATTTT,CASSQLAEFDTQYF
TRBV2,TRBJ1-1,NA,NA,TGTGCCAGCAGTGCCCAGATGAACACTGAAGCTTTCTTT,CASSAQMNTEAFF
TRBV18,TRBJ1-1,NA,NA,TGTGCCAGCTCACCGGGGAGCCCGAACACTGAAGCTTTCTTT,CASSPGSPNTEAFF
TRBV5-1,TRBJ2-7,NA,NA,TGCGCCAGCAGCTTGTTTGAGGGGCGGGACGGCGAGCAGTACTTC,CASSLFEGRDGEQYF
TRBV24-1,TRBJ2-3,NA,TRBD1,TGTGCCACCAGTGATTCAAGACAGGGGGTAAGAGATACGCAGTATTTT,CATSDSRQGVRDTQYF